These 22 T cell receptor beta chains were all obtained from the same sample, sequenced in a study of cytomegalovirus exposure and HLA in healthy donors. 60 Vbeta and 13 Jbeta primers were used in PCR. Sequenced by immunoSEQ multiplex PCR; TCRdb stores in-frame clones only, minus some. The repertoire holds about 170,000 clones, with around 80% as singletons. The sample comprised PBMCs. These receptors all stem from a woman between 25 and 40 years old in good health and CMV-seropositive.

The chain carries TRBV27 and TRBJ2-3; TRBD1 aligns across 7 bases. The CDR3 runs 17 residues. Unmatched junction bases numbered 12, after V lost 4 bases and J lost 2 bases. From germline, CDR1 is MNHEY and CDR2 SMNVEV (reference sequence). CDR3 sequence (DNA): TGTGCCAGCAGTTCCCCCCGGGACAGAGTTGACACAGATACGCAGTATTTT. Translation gives CASSSPRDRVDTDTQYF.

The chain couples TRBV4-3 to TRBJ2-1; 10 bases are a match to TRBD1. Trimming cost V 0 bases and J 9 bases; bases outside gene matches: 8. CDR3 size: 16 residues. Germline lookup yields CDR1 LGHNA and CDR2 YSLEER. CDR3 DNA: TGCGCCAGCAGCCAAGATCAGGGGACAGGGGCATCTGAGCAGTTCTTC. This translates into CASSQDQGTGASEQFF.

CDR3 region: CASSFRAGTPSYEQYF. DNA for the CDR3: TGTGCCAGCAGCTTTAGGGCCGGGACACCCTCCTACGAGCAGTACTTC. The J gene is TRBJ2-7, the V gene TRBV7-2; possible D gene TRBD1, 6 bases. Trimming left V 3 bases short and J 0 bases short, with 15 bases between. The V gene's germline CDR1 is SGHTA and CDR2 FQGNSA. The CDR3 runs to 16 residues.

The chain recombines TRBV4-1 with TRBJ1-4, with D tentatively TRBD1 (6 bases). The CDR3 covers 15 residues. The V gene's germline CDR1 is MGHRA and CDR2 YSYEKL. Trimming pared 5 bases from V and 8 bases from J, leaving 18 bases between. As DNA, the CDR3 is TGCGCCAGCAGCTCCCCCGCCAGGGGCACCGAAAAACTGTTTTTT. As protein: CASSSPARGTEKLFF.

This chain links TRBV4-2 with TRBJ1-2; TRBD1 might be the D (5 bases). The CDR3 extends over 15 amino acids. Germline values: CDR1 LGHNA, CDR2 YNFKEQ. V was cut by 0 bases and J by 7 bases, with 15 bases left in between. CDR3 amino acids: CASSQDRSGGVGYTF. In DNA form, the CDR3 reads TGTGCCAGCAGCCAAGATCGCTCCGGGGGGGTTGGCTACACCTTC.

This rearrangement joins TRBV30 to TRBJ1-2; possible D gene TRBD1, 5 bases. This CDR3 region has 12 residues. V gave up 4 bases and J gave up 5 bases, with 11 bases separating them. The germline V gene has CDR1 GTSNPN and CDR2 SVGIG (reference sequence). The CDR3, as DNA: TGTGCCTGGACCCCGCAGGGATATGGCTACACCTTC. Translation: CAWTPQGYGYTF.

CDR3 sequence reads: CSVVGQGNTIYF. The CDR3 nucleotides read TGCAGCGTGGTGGGACAGGGAAACACCATATATTTT. The rearrangement uses TRBV29-1 and TRBJ1-3; 7 bases fit TRBD1. With 6 bases clipped from V and 4 bases from J, the junction kept 3 bases outside the gene matches. Germline CDR1 and CDR2: SQVTM and ANQGSEA. CDR3 length equals 12 residues.

The chain recombines TRBV30 with TRBJ1-1, with TRBD1 as a possible D gene (5 bases). Germline V gene sequence: CDR1 GTSNPN, CDR2 SVGIG (reference sequence). This CDR3 has 13 residues. Trimming pared 3 bases from V and 1 base from J, leaving 9 bases between. CDR3 residues: CAWSLQGNTEAFF. In DNA, the CDR3 is TGTGCCTGGAGCCTCCAGGGGAACACTGAAGCTTTCTTT.

The rearrangement joins TRBV6-5 to TRBJ2-5, with no clear D. There are 13 residues in the CDR3. Trimming cost V 5 bases and J 0 bases, with 7 bases left between them. Per germline, CDR1 MNHEY and CDR2 SVGAGI. CDR3 sequence reads: CASSVVYQETQYF. Here the CDR3 DNA reads TGTGCCAGCAGTGTCGTGTACCAAGAGACCCAGTACTTC.

V and J are TRBV5-4 and TRBJ1-2, with 9 positions matching TRBD1. CDR1 and CDR2 (germline): SGHNT, YYREEE (reference sequence). The CDR3 runs to 14 residues. Unmatched junction bases numbered 5, after V lost 0 bases and J lost 8 bases. The CDR3 protein is CASSLAGTGKGYTF. CDR3 coding DNA: TGTGCCAGCAGCTTGGCGGGGACAGGGAAGGGCTACACCTTC.

The genes are TRBV9 and TRBJ1-1, with 11 bases lining up with TRBD1. The CDR3 length is 16 residues. The germline CDR1 and CDR2 sequences are SGDLS and YYNGEE. The V segment lost 0 bases and the J segment 11 bases; nucleotides outside the gene matches: 12. The CDR3 sequence is CASSVVSGTGGRSAFF. In DNA form, the CDR3 reads TGTGCCAGCAGCGTAGTCTCCGGGACAGGGGGGCGTTCGGCTTTCTTT.

The chain employs TRBV19 and TRBJ1-5; D is unclear. The CDR3 totals 17 residues. The V end lost 4 bases, the J end lost 2 bases, and 18 bases lay between the germline ends. CDR1 LNHDA and CDR2 SQIVND come from the germline V gene (reference sequence). CDR3: CASSTASGTVGNQPQHF. Here the CDR3 DNA reads TGTGCCAGTAGTACGGCGTCGGGTACGGTGGGCAATCAGCCCCAGCATTTT.

This clone was observed a handful of times. The gene calls are TRBV4-3 and TRBJ1-2; D unresolved. V lost 3 bases and J lost 8, with 13 bases in between. Germline V gene lookup returns CDR1 LGHNA and CDR2 YSLEER. This CDR3 has 13 amino acids. CDR3 residues: CASSHVPLEGYTF. DNA for the CDR3: TGCGCCAGCAGCCATGTGCCTTTGGAGGGCTACACCTTC.

This chain joins TRBV10-3 and TRBJ2-7, with 14 bases lining up with TRBD2. The CDR3 extends over 16 amino acids. V gave up 4 bases and J gave up 2 bases; unmatched junction bases: 4. Looked up from germline, CDR1 is ENHRY and CDR2 is SYGVKD. CDR3 DNA: TGTGCCATCAGTGGGGGACTAGCGGGAGAGCCCTACGAGCAGTACTTC. It translates to CAISGGLAGEPYEQYF.

The J gene is TRBJ2-7, the V gene TRBV28; the match to TRBD2 covers 7 bases. The CDR3 is 15 amino acids. Germline trimming cut 4 bases from V and 5 bases from J; bases unmatched to any gene: 11. Germline CDR1 and CDR2: MDHEN and SYDVKM. The CDR3 loop is CASSYPREGRDEQYF. DNA of the CDR3: TGTGCCAGCAGTTACCCGCGCGAGGGGAGGGACGAGCAGTACTTC.

This chain connects TRBV18 to TRBJ2-4, with a weak D call TRBD1 (6 bases). Trimming pared 5 bases from V and 5 bases from J, leaving 13 bases between. Germline CDR1 is KGHSH and CDR2 is LQKENI. The CDR3 extends over 14 amino acids. DNA of the CDR3: TGTGCCAGCTCATGGACAGCTCTCGAAAACATTCAGTACTTC. Its translation is CASSWTALENIQYF. The full variable domain, in which reference TRBV18 and TRBJ2-4 provide the parts outside the CDR3, is NAGVMQNPRHLVRRRGQEARLRCSPMKGHSHVYWYRQLPEEGLKFMVYLQKENIIDESGMPKERFSAEFPKEGPSILRIQQVVRGDSAAYFCASSWTALENIQYFGAGTRLSVL.

The V and J genes are TRBV5-1 and TRBJ2-7, with 8 bases matching TRBD1. Germline CDR1 and CDR2: SGHRS and YFSETQ. V trimming: 6 bases; J trimming: 4 bases; junction bases outside the gene matches: 9. This CDR3 has 14 amino acids. The chain's CDR3 is CASTGQGHRYEQYF. CDR3 DNA: TGCGCCAGCACAGGACAGGGCCATAGGTACGAGCAGTACTTC.

This chain connects TRBV27 to TRBJ2-3, with D tentatively TRBD1 (6 bases). Trimming cost V 0 bases and J 3 bases, with 13 bases left between them. CDR3 length: 16 residues. Germline V lookup: CDR1 MNHEY, CDR2 SMNVEV (reference sequence). The CDR3 here is CASSLSKGVRTDTQYF. The CDR3 DNA is TGTGCCAGCAGTTTATCGAAGGGGGTTAGGACAGATACGCAGTATTTT.

The chain employs TRBV4-3 and TRBJ2-7, with TRBD1 matching 10 bases. CDR1 and CDR2 from the germline V gene are LGHNA and YSLEER. The CDR3 covers 16 residues. J was trimmed by 2 bases and V by 0 bases; bases with no gene match: 4. The CDR3 DNA follows: TGCGCCAGCAGCCAAGATTTAGGACAGGGGGCCTACGAGCAGTACTTC. Its translation: CASSQDLGQGAYEQYF.

This clone appeared once. For the CDR3, the DNA is TGCGCCAGCAGTCAGGCTCAGGGGATCTATGGCTACACCTTC. Its translation: CASSQAQGIYGYTF. J is TRBJ1-2 and V is TRBV5-1; D might be TRBD1 (6 bases). The CDR3 covers 14 residues. The ends were cut back, 5 bases at V and 4 bases at J, with 15 bases in the middle. Germline CDR1 reads SGHRS; CDR2 reads YFSETQ.

The chain uses TRBV10-2 and TRBJ1-5, with 8 bases fitting TRBD1. J gave up 2 bases and V 0 bases, and 6 bases lay outside the gene matches. Per the germline V gene, CDR1 is WSHSY and CDR2 is SAAADI. The CDR3 is 17 residues long. The CDR3 DNA reads as TGCGCCAGCAGTGAGTCGCGAACAGGGGGAGGCAATCAGCCCCAGCATTTT. As protein: CASSESRTGGGNQPQHF.

This clone has only a few counts. The chain uses TRBV5-1 and TRBJ2-7, with D possibly matching TRBD1 (6 bases). The CDR3 runs 15 residues. Trimming stripped 5 bases from V and 1 base from J, with 16 bases between. CDR1 and CDR2 (germline): SGHRS, YFSETQ. This CDR3 is CASRLQGSPSYEQYF. The CDR3 bases are TGCGCCAGCAGGTTACAGGGCTCGCCGTCCTACGAGCAGTACTTC.